Sequencing of this T cell receptor beta chain was carried out in a study of PD-L1 blockade in urothelial cancer. As for the study in general: Each patient had 0 to 3 earlier chemotherapy regimens.

Spike-ins of synthetic TCR analog templates went into each PCR. Clones were sequenced by immunoSEQ multiplex PCR, and TCRdb holds only the in-frame ones, with some missing. The sample contains roughly 56,000 clones, roughly 80% of which appear only once. Each patient contributed between 1 and 8 total time points of blood mononuclear cells, pretreatment and during treatment. CDR1 LNHDA and CDR2 SQIVND come from the germline V gene (reference sequence). There are 15 residues in the CDR3. As to this clone: A read error may account for a junction end that differs from germline.

The sequenced sample was PBMCs, obtained around atezolizumab (anti-PD-L1) treatment. The clonotype originates from an older man with urothelial cancer. This chain links TRBV19 with TRBJ2-5; 10 bases align to TRBD2. The CDR3 is CASSKASGSEEAQYF. The CDR3 bases are TGTGCCAGTAGTAAGGCTAGCGGGAGTGAAGAGGCCCAGTACTTC.